This T cell receptor beta chain came from a study of T cells in Graves' hyperthyroidism and ophthalmopathy. From RNA transcripts, TCR beta CDR3 regions were amplified. The TCR CDR3 first-round RT-PCR relied on the HTBI primer set. TCRdb passed the multiplex PCR reads through MiXCR, listing each CDR3 protein once. Here the sample spans around 520,000 distinct CDR3 sequences, approximately 24% being singletons. Uncontrolled infections, other autoimmune diseases, pregnancy or lactation led to exclusion of patients. Clinical symptoms, serum thyroxine and TRAb, thyroid ultrasound and orbital computed tomography were used for the diagnoses. This clonotype has just a few counts. The antigen is undetermined. Notes on the study in general: Blood also contained most expanded thyroid clonotypes above 0.001.

Germline loops: CDR1 GTSNPN, CDR2 SVGIG (reference sequence). Trimming pared 0 bases from V and 8 bases from J, leaving 7 bases between. The CDR3 length is 11 residues. The genes are TRBV30 and TRBJ1-1, with unresolved D. The sequence came from a woman between 25 and 40 years old with Graves' ophthalmopathy. The sample was blood. CDR3 in amino acids: CAWSVGREAFF. DNA of the CDR3: TGTGCCTGGAGTGTAGGCAGGGAAGCTTTCTTT.